These T cell receptor beta chains were read from a single sample in a study of blood T cell repertoires in COVID-19. Here immunoSEQ multiplex PCR was the method, and the copy in TCRdb shows in-frame clones only, minus some. The sample holds under 300,000 clones; approximately 84% are singletons and the top ten take 15% to 19%. Sample: PBMCs or T cells enriched from blood (not recorded which). These receptors were collected from a man aged 18 to 30 who had recovered from COVID-19. Both conserved end residues are part of each CDR3. D genes are given only for firm matches. The size of a clone is reported for some rows only, either as once, few or many, or as a class for expanded clones.

length | J | V | size | D | DNA | CDR3
15 | TRBJ1-2 | TRBV6-1 | . | . | TGTGCCAGCAGTGAAGGGCCAGGGGCGCCCTATGGCTACACCTTC | CASSEGPGAPYGYTF
14 | TRBJ1-1 | TRBV6-5 | . | . | TGTGCCAGCAGGTACAGGGAGAGGAACACTGAAGCTTTCTTT | CASRYRERNTEAFF
19 | TRBJ1-2 | TRBV27 | . | TRBD1 | TGTGCCAGCAGAAGAAAAACCGGGACAGGGCCTTGGGGAGTCTATGGCTACACCTTC | CASRRKTGTGPWGVYGYTF
13 | TRBJ2-1 | TRBV19 | . | TRBD2 | TGTGCGGTCGGGCTAGCGGGAGAAGATGAGCAGTTCTTC | CAVGLAGEDEQFF
16 | TRBJ2-7 | TRBV3-1/TRBV3-2 | . | . | TGTGCCAGCAGCCAAGAATTGGGGGCTGGTTCCTACGAGCAGTACTTC | CASSQELGAGSYEQYF
16 | TRBJ2-1 | TRBV3-1/TRBV3-2 | few | TRBD2 | TGTGCCAGCAGCCCCCCACTAGCGGGTTTCTACAATGAGCAGTTCTTC | CASSPPLAGFYNEQFF
13 | TRBJ1-6 | TRBV29-1 | . | . | TGCAGCGCAATGATTTCAGATAATTCACCCCTCCACTTT | CSAMISDNSPLHF
14 | TRBJ2-5 | TRBV6-5 | few | TRBD1 | TGTGCCAGCAGTTACTCGGACAGGCGGCAGACCCAGTACTTC | CASSYSDRRQTQYF
17 | TRBJ1-6 | TRBV15 | . | . | TGTGCCACCAGCAGAGATCCCCCGGACAGAAGGAATTCACCCCTCCACTTT | CATSRDPPDRRNSPLHF
16 | TRBJ1-3 | TRBV18 | once | TRBD1 | TGTGCCAGCTCACGGCGGACAGGGACTGCTGGAAACACCATATATTTT | CASSRRTGTAGNTIYF
17 | TRBJ1-1 | TRBV11-2 | . | . | TGTGCCAGCAGCTTGCGGGGGTTGGGGGCTTGGGACGCTGAAGCTTTCTTT | CASSLRGLGAWDAEAFF
17 | TRBJ1-5 | TRBV23-1 | . | TRBD1 | TGCGCCAGCAGTCAATCGGACAGGGGAGGCCGTATTCAGCCCCAGCATTTT | CASSQSDRGGRIQPQHF
14 | TRBJ1-2 | TRBV19 | once | . | TGTGCCAGTAGTATAGGCCAGGCTAACTATGGCTACACCTTC | CASSIGQANYGYTF
17 | TRBJ1-1 | TRBV5-1 | . | TRBD1 | TGCGCCAGCAGCTGGGACTCGCGGACAGGGAAAAACACTGAAGCTTTCTTT | CASSWDSRTGKNTEAFF
16 | TRBJ2-7 | TRBV7-3 | . | . | TGTGCCAGCAGCTTGGTGTCCCGGAGGAGCTCCTACGAGCAGTACTTC | CASSLVSRRSSYEQYF
13 | TRBJ1-6 | TRBV30 | . | . | TGTGCCTGGAGCAGGGAGGGGAATTCACCCCTCCACTTT | CAWSREGNSPLHF
15 | TRBJ2-1 | TRBV7-9 | . | . | TGTGCCAGCAGCTTCAGCGAGAGCTCCTACAATGAGCAGTTCTTC | CASSFSESSYNEQFF
13 | TRBJ1-5 | TRBV30 | . | . | TGTGCCTGGAGTCGGGAGGCGGATCAGCCCCAGCATTTT | CAWSREADQPQHF
15 | TRBJ2-5 | TRBV9 | . | . | TGTGCCAGCAGCGTAGCTATAAGGGGAGGAGAGACCCAGTACTTC | CASSVAIRGGETQYF
16 | TRBJ1-1 | TRBV3-1/TRBV3-2 | once | TRBD1 | TGTGCCAGCAGCCCCCCAGGGGGCAATAGGAACACTGAAGCTTTCTTT | CASSPPGGNRNTEAFF
15 | TRBJ1-1 | TRBV9 | . | TRBD1 | TGTGCCAGCAGCGTTGGGACAGGGCCGAACACTGAAGCTTTCTTT | CASSVGTGPNTEAFF
16 | TRBJ2-7 | TRBV3-1/TRBV3-2 | . | . | TGTGCCAGCAGCCAAGACATGGCTAGCTTTTCCTACGAGCAGTACTTC | CASSQDMASFSYEQYF